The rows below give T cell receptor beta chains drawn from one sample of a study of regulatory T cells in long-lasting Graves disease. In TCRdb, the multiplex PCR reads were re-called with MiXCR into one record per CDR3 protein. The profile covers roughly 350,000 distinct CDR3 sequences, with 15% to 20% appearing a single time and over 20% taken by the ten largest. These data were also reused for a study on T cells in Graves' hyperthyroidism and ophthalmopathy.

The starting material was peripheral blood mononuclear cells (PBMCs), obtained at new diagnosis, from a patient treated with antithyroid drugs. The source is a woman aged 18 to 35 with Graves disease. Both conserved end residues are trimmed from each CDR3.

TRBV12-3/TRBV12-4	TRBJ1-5	ASSLRQGNQPQH
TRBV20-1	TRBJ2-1	SARDAGTGSYNEQF
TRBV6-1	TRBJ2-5	ATLTFDWTQY
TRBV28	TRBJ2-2	AISWGSSNTGELF
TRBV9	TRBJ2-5	ASSPLSTEIGETQY
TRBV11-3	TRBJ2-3	ASSRTSEVTDTQY
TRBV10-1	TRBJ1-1	ASSAGGDTEAF
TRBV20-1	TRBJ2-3	SAQALARSDTQY
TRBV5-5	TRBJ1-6	ASSLDGFGSPLH
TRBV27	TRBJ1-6	ASSGQWGYNSPLH
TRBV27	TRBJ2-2	ASSLYGGRANTGELF
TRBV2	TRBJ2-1	ASSEGLAGTYNEQF
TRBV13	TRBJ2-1	ASSLGWEKQF
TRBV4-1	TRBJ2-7	ASSRIGGTSGSEQY
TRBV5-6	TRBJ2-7	ASSSPTAEQY
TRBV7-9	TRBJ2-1	ASSQKHSGGAFYNEQF
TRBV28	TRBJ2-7	ASSFGRALEQY
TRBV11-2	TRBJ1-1	ASSSRTEAF
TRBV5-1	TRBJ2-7	ASSLAGLIYEQY
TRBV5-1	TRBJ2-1	ASSLASYRADEQF
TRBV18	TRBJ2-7	ASSPVGQGSYEQY
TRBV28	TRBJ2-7	ASRGGGPIEQY
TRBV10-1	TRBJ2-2	ASSEWSTGNSLDTGELF
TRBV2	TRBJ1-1	ASSASGQGANTEAF
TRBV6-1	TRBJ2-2	ASTRTGTGELF
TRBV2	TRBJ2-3	ASSPTTGLAGLDTQY
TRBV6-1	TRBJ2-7	ASSEAVEGAREQY
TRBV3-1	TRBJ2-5	ASSPTEQTQY
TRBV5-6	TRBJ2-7	ASSLFKGYEQY
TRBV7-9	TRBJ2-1	ASSSPLDNEQF
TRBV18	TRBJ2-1	ASSPPLLQRTRLLINEQF
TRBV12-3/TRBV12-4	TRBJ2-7	ASAPLRSYEQY
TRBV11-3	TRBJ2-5	ASSLGTGAQETQY
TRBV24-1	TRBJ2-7	ATSETGRNYEQY
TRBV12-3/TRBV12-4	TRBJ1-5	ASSFGTGGSSGNQPQH
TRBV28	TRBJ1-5	ASSSGLGGQPQH
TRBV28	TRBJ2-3	ASTNQVGSTDTQY
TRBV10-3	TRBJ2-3	AISDGGPSTDTQY
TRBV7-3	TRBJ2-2	ASSPRGRGRDTGELF
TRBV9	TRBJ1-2	ASSVLGDSLYGYT
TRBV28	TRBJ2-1	ASIRAGSGGNEQF
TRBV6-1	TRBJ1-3	ASNLDRDNSGNTIY
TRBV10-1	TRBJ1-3	ASSPPGEVSSGNTIY
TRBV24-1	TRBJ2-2	ATSNAGELF
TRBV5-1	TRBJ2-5	ASSLRTSGYQETQY
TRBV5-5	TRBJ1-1	ASSFYGNTEAF
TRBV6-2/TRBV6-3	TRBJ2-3	ASSSRGLTDTQY
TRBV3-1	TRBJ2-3	ASSLDSEDTQY
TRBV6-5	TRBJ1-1	ASSYRGTGLNTEAF
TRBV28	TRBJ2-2	ATSDAGTLTGELF
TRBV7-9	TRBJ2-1	ASSPRLAGGNNEQF
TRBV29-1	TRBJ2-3	SVEESGWLTDTQY
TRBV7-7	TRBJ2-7	ASSLSLGQGYEQY
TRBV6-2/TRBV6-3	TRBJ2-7	ASKEGADREQY
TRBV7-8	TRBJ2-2	ASSFRGGNTGELF